Shown below are 28 T cell receptor beta chains from a single sample sequenced in a study of identical twins. TCRdb called the 5' RACE reads again in MiXCR, with one record for every CDR3 protein. Among around 500,000 distinct CDR3 sequences listed, approximately 15% were seen once. This same sample was also taken into another study, of yellow fever vaccine responses in identical twins.

Sample: CD4+ T cells sorted from blood. All receptors derive from a woman under 30 in good health.

The chain uses TRBV5-6 and TRBJ1-1, with a possible D match to TRBD1 (5 bases). V lost 1 base and J 0 bases, leaving 13 bases between the germline ends. The CDR3 has 16 residues. Germline CDR1 reads SGHDT; CDR2 reads YYEEEE. CDR3 in amino acids: CASSLMDIGMNTEAFF. The CDR3 DNA follows: TGTGCCAGCAGCTTGATGGACATAGGCATGAACACTGAAGCTTTCTTT.

This sequence joins TRBV29-1 and TRBJ1-2; 9 bases line up with TRBD1. The CDR3 is made up of 12 amino acids. J lost 8 bases, V lost 4 bases, and 5 bases had no gene match. CDR1 is SQVTM and CDR2 is ANQGSEA in the germline V gene. The CDR3 reads CSVAQGARGYTF. The CDR3, as DNA: TGCAGCGTTGCACAGGGGGCGAGGGGCTACACCTTC.

V gene TRBV6-1 combines with J gene TRBJ1-1; TRBD1 is a possible D gene (5 bases). V was clipped by 6 bases and J by 0 bases, with 17 bases between them. Germline CDR1 is MNHNS and CDR2 is SASEGT. The CDR3 is made up of 16 amino acids. The CDR3 DNA follows: TGTGCCAGCAGCCAGACGGGGGGACCCCTGAACACTGAAGCTTTCTTT. Amino acids: CASSQTGGPLNTEAFF.

This clonotype was seen at least ten times. The CDR3 DNA is TGCGCCAGCAGCCTGGACAATTACTCCTACGAGCAGTACTTC. It is translated as CASSLDNYSYEQYF. The rearrangement uses TRBV5-1 and TRBJ2-7, with D possibly TRBD1 on 5 matching bases. Trimming left V 4 bases short and J 0 bases short, with 11 bases between. The CDR3 sequence is 14 residues long. Germline CDR1 is SGHRS and CDR2 is YFSETQ.

The rearrangement links TRBV5-1 to TRBJ2-1, with 7 positions matching TRBD1. This CDR3 region has 16 residues. The germline gives CDR1 SGHRS, CDR2 YFSETQ. Trimming took 0 bases from V and 4 from J; bases not matched to a gene: 7. As DNA, the CDR3 is TGCGCCAGCAGCTTGGAGGGGGCGGAGTCGTACAATGAGCAGTTCTTC. Translating gives CASSLEGAESYNEQFF. Looking up the rest from reference TRBV5-1 and TRBJ2-1 gives the full variable domain: KAGVTQTPRYLIKTRGQQVTLSCSPISGHRSVSWYQQTPGQGLQFLFEYFSETQRNKGNFPGRFSGRQFSNSRSEMNVSTLELGDSALYLCASSLEGAESYNEQFFGPGTRLTVL.

This clonotype was counted a few times. The V call is TRBV20-1, the J call TRBJ2-3, with a possible D match to TRBD2 (5 bases). Germline V gives CDR1 DFQATT, CDR2 SNEGSKA (reference sequence). The CDR3 spans 17 residues. V dropped 6 bases and J dropped 0 bases, with 22 bases sitting between them. The CDR3 region has the DNA TGCAGTGCGCCTCTGGCCAGGAGGTATCGGAGCACAGATACGCAGTATTTT. Protein product: CSAPLARRYRSTDTQYF.

This clonotype was observed a handful of times. The junction departs from germline at one end; a sequencing error may be responsible. The rearrangement links TRBV7-7 to TRBJ2-5, with TRBD2 identical over 8 bases. The CDR3 is 16 amino acids. CDR1 is SSHAT, CDR2 FNYEAQ, per germline (reference sequence). CDR3 protein: CASSSERRTSRETQYF. CDR3 DNA sequence: TGTGCTAGCAGCTCCGAAAGAAGGACTAGCCGGGAGACCCAGTACTTC.

The sample holds a few counts of this clonotype. The V call is TRBV11-2, the J call TRBJ2-3, with 16 bases aligning to TRBD2. This CDR3 spans 19 amino acids. V was clipped by 4 bases and J by 1 base; unmatched bases: 8. Germline assignment: CDR1 SGHAT and CDR2 FQNNGV. The CDR3 DNA follows: TGTGCCAGCAGCTCACCGGGACTAGCGGGGGGGCCGGGCACAGATACGCAGTATTTT. Amino acids: CASSSPGLAGGPGTDTQYF.

This rearrangement joins TRBV12-3 or TRBV12-4 to TRBJ2-7; 7 nucleotides match TRBD2. This CDR3 contains 14 residues. The V and J ends lost 2 bases and 5 bases, in that order; junction bases with no gene match: 6. The CDR3 reads CASSLLRGSHEQYF. The DNA for the CDR3 is TGTGCCAGCAGTTTACTGCGGGGGTCCCACGAGCAGTACTTC.

This chain connects TRBV5-1 to TRBJ2-2; D is undetermined. Trimming took 0 bases from V and 7 from J, leaving 10 bases between them. In germline, CDR1 is SGHRS, CDR2 YFSETQ. The CDR3 has 14 amino acids. CDR3 nucleotides: TGCGCCAGCAGCTTGGACAGTGAGATCGGGGAGCTGTTTTTT. Its protein product is CASSLDSEIGELFF.

V and J are TRBV4-2 and TRBJ2-2; TRBD2 matches at 11 bases. V lost 4 bases and J lost 3; bases outside the gene matches: 10. CDR3 length: 18 residues. In germline, CDR1 is LGHNA, CDR2 YNFKEQ. The CDR3, as DNA: TGTGCCAGCAGCCTCCGATTTAGGACTAGCGGGTACACCGGGGAGCTGTTTTTT. It specifies CASSLRFRTSGYTGELFF.

This clonotype was detected a few times. The chain recombines TRBV28 with TRBJ1-6; TRBD1 matches at 9 bases. Germline CDR1 and CDR2: MDHEN and SYDVKM. V lost 6 bases to trimming and J lost 10 bases; unmatched junction nucleotides: 7. The CDR3 is made up of 14 amino acids. The CDR3 DNA reads as TGTGCCAGCAGGGGGGACAGGGCAAGCTCACCCCTCCACTTT. It codes for CASRGDRASSPLHF. The complete variable domain, with remaining parts taken from reference TRBV28 and TRBJ1-6, reads DVKVTQSSRYLVKRTGEKVFLECVQDMDHENMFWYRQDPGLGLRLIYFSYDVKMKEKGDIPEGYSVSREKKERFSLILESASTNQTSMYLCASRGDRASSPLHFGNGTRLTVT.

This clonotype was observed a handful of times. The chain links TRBV3-1 to TRBJ2-7; possibly TRBD2 for D (5 bases). V lost 0 bases and J 6 bases, leaving 9 bases between the germline ends. Germline V lookup: CDR1 LGHDT, CDR2 YNNKEL (reference sequence). This CDR3 is built from 13 residues. Written as DNA, the CDR3 is TGTGCCAGCAGCCAAGATAATCGGGGCGAGCAGTACTTC. This codes for CASSQDNRGEQYF.

This clonotype occurred many times. This chain links TRBV29-1 with TRBJ2-2; possibly TRBD2 for D (6 bases). The CDR3 has 13 residues. The germline V gene encodes CDR1 SQVTM and CDR2 ANQGSEA. Trimming removed 3 bases at V and 1 base at J, with 6 bases between. The CDR3 sequence is CSVDSGNTGELFF. CDR3 bases: TGCAGCGTTGATAGCGGGAACACCGGGGAGCTGTTTTTT.

V gene TRBV20-1 combines with J gene TRBJ2-3; no firm D call. The CDR3 is 13 amino acids. CDR1 is DFQATT and CDR2 is SNEGSKA in the germline V gene (reference sequence). V was shortened by 0 bases and J by 0 bases, with 4 bases between the two germline ends. The CDR3 is CSARDTSTDTQYF. CDR3 bases: TGCAGTGCTAGAGATACTAGCACAGATACGCAGTATTTT.

The chain has TRBV5-1 and TRBJ2-7, with TRBD1 matching 7 bases. V shed 4 bases and J 3 bases; nucleotides not matched to a gene: 4. The CDR3 has 13 residues. Germline CDR1 reads SGHRS; CDR2 reads YFSETQ. The CDR3 protein is CASSDGQDYEQYF. The CDR3 DNA reads as TGCGCCAGCAGCGACGGACAGGACTACGAGCAGTACTTC.

This rearrangement joins TRBV29-1 to TRBJ2-7, with TRBD1 identical over 9 bases. CDR3 length: 13 residues. V was clipped by 7 bases and J by 4 bases; unmatched bases: 8. Germline V CDR1 and CDR2: SQVTM, ANQGSEA. The CDR3 loop is CSADYGQGYEQYF. CDR3 nucleotide sequence: TGCAGCGCCGATTACGGACAGGGGTACGAGCAGTACTTC.

This clonotype was seen a handful of times. The genes are TRBV3-1 and TRBJ2-5, with D uncertain. The V gene lost 4 bases and the J gene lost 3 bases, with 24 bases spanning the gap. Looked up from germline, CDR1 is LGHDT and CDR2 is YNNKEL (reference sequence). This CDR3 has 18 residues. Here the CDR3 reads CASSPTWSRPGRKETQYF. DNA for the CDR3: TGTGCCAGCAGCCCGACCTGGTCCCGACCAGGACGGAAAGAGACCCAGTACTTC.

This clonotype was picked up a small number of times. This chain joins TRBV12-3 or TRBV12-4 and TRBJ2-7; maybe TRBD2 (6 bases). The V end lost 6 bases, the J end lost 4 bases, and 19 bases lay between the germline ends. The CDR3 consists of 15 residues. The CDR3 protein is CASRLRDSPGYEQYF. As DNA, the CDR3 is TGTGCCAGCAGATTAAGGGACTCTCCAGGATACGAGCAGTACTTC.

This clonotype was seen a few times. This chain links TRBV6-5 with TRBJ2-1; possibly TRBD2 for D (6 bases). This CDR3 is 15 amino acids long. Germline lookup yields CDR1 MNHEY and CDR2 SVGAGI. V lost 0 bases, J lost 8 bases, and 14 bases lay in between. The CDR3 loop is CASSYSSQGGDEQFF. For the CDR3, the DNA is TGTGCCAGCAGTTACTCGAGTCAGGGAGGCGATGAGCAGTTCTTC.

CDR3 sequence (DNA): TGTGCCAGCAGTGCCATGAGCGGGAGACTGTTTTTT. Translated, it gives CASSAMSGRLFF. The chain links TRBV28 to TRBJ2-2; 8 nucleotides agree with TRBD2. Trimming at V came to 5 bases and at J to 14 bases, leaving 7 bases not matched to a gene. CDR1 and CDR2 (germline): MDHEN, SYDVKM. CDR3 length: 12 residues.

This chain links TRBV5-1 with TRBJ2-7, with 8 bases fitting TRBD1. This CDR3 region has 14 residues. Germline V gene sequence: CDR1 SGHRS, CDR2 YFSETQ. Germline trimming cut 6 bases from V and 6 bases from J; bases unmatched to any gene: 11. This CDR3 reads CASTYYQGASEQYF. In DNA, the CDR3 is TGCGCCAGCACCTATTATCAGGGGGCGAGCGAGCAGTACTTC.

This chain uses TRBV24-1 with TRBJ2-1; 7 bases are a match to TRBD2. The V gene's germline CDR1 is KGHDR and CDR2 SFDVKD. The CDR3 runs 14 residues. V shed 3 bases, J shed 7 bases, and the junction held 5 bases outside the gene matches. The CDR3 loop is CATSDRTSWNEQFF. DNA for the CDR3: TGTGCCACCAGTGATAGGACTAGTTGGAATGAGCAGTTCTTC.

This clonotype was detected ten times or more. The CDR3 is CSVDGTSTDTQYF. The CDR3 DNA follows: TGCAGCGTTGACGGGACTAGCACAGATACGCAGTATTTT. The V gene is TRBV29-1, the J gene TRBJ2-3; TRBD2 might be the D (6 bases). Germline V gives CDR1 SQVTM, CDR2 ANQGSEA. The CDR3 is 13 residues long. V was pared by 3 bases and J by 0 bases, with 7 bases between.

The J gene is TRBJ2-5, the V gene TRBV6-6; 8 bases fit TRBD1. With 9 bases clipped from V and 5 bases from J, the junction kept 5 bases outside the gene matches. The CDR3 consists of 12 residues. Germline CDR1 and CDR2: MNHNY and SVGAGI (reference sequence). The CDR3 region is CASKDRDETQYF. The CDR3 DNA sequence: TGTGCCAGTAAGGACAGGGATGAGACCCAGTACTTC.

This clonotype has only a few counts. The chain has TRBV6-5 and TRBJ1-2, with D possibly TRBD1 on 6 matching bases. Germline V CDR1 and CDR2: MNHEY, SVGAGI. The CDR3 extends over 17 amino acids. V lost 0 bases to trimming and J lost 2 bases, with 16 bases between them. The CDR3 sequence: CASSYSVQGKGNYGYTF. The CDR3 bases are TGTGCCAGCAGTTACTCGGTGCAGGGGAAGGGAAACTATGGCTACACCTTC.

This clonotype occurred a few times. The V gene is TRBV27, the J gene TRBJ2-7; 10 bases line up with TRBD1. The CDR3 has 20 residues. The V and J ends lost 3 bases and 4 bases, in that order; junction bases with no gene match: 21. CDR1 is MNHEY, CDR2 SMNVEV, per germline (reference sequence). For the CDR3, the DNA is TGTGCCAGCAGTTTCGGGCGGGACAGGGGTGGAGGGATCCTGATATACGAGCAGTACTTC. Translated: CASSFGRDRGGGILIYEQYF.

There are a few counts of this clonotype. The chain has TRBV18 and TRBJ2-2; D not resolved. CDR3 size: 14 residues. CDR1 and CDR2 from the germline V gene are KGHSH and LQKENI. V dropped 4 bases and J dropped 3 bases, with 9 bases sitting between them. As DNA, the CDR3 is TGTGCCAGCTCACAGACCTTGGACACCGGGGAGCTGTTTTTT. Residues: CASSQTLDTGELFF.